The 3 T cell receptor beta chains reported below all come from one sample, sequenced in a study of CD4 T cell repertoires in COVID-19. Method: immunoSEQ multiplex PCR; TCRdb's copy keeps in-frame clones and lacks some. The sample lists 70,000 to 95,000 clones; roughly 85% were seen once. The sample consisted of CD4+ T cells from peripheral blood, taken after recovery from COVID-19. These receptors came from a human donor who had COVID-19.

The chain recombines TRBV6-5 with TRBJ2-5; TRBD2 matches 11 bases. This CDR3 region has 15 residues. V gave up 7 bases and J gave up 3 bases; unmatched junction bases: 7. Germline V CDR1 and CDR2: MNHEY, SVGAGI. In DNA, the CDR3 is TGTGCCAGCACAGGGCGGGGACTAGCGGAAGAGACCCAGTACTTC. This encodes CASTGRGLAEETQYF.

On this clone: One end of the junction is discordant with germline, which a read error may explain. The rearrangement links TRBV20-1 to TRBJ2-5; 10 positions agree with TRBD2. CDR3 length equals 11 residues. Germline assignment: CDR1 DFQATT and CDR2 SNEGSKA (reference sequence). Written as DNA, the CDR3 is TGCGGAGGAACTAGCGGGGAGAACCAGTACTTC. Translated, it gives CGGTSGENQYF.

The rearrangement uses TRBV7-8 and TRBJ1-4; weak D call: TRBD1 (6 bases). V was shortened by 5 bases and J by 0 bases, with 13 bases between the two germline ends. The CDR3 totals 16 residues. Looked up from germline, CDR1 is SGHVS and CDR2 is FQNEAQ. The CDR3 protein is CASSGQGYATNEKLFF. The CDR3 DNA follows: TGTGCCAGCAGCGGCCAGGGGTATGCAACTAATGAAAAACTGTTTTTT.